The 7 T cell receptor beta chains below all came from one sample that was sequenced in a study of blood T cell repertoires in COVID-19. Generated by immunoSEQ multiplex PCR, the TCRdb table keeps only in-frame clones and is missing some. The sample consists of about 160,000 clones, 82% of them appearing once. The sample taken for sequencing was peripheral blood. These TCRs come from a woman of 80 years or more with acute or convalescent COVID-19.

The chain employs TRBV10-3 and TRBJ1-1, with 10 bases identical to TRBD1. There are 13 residues in the CDR3. Germline-derived CDR1 and CDR2 are ENHRY and SYGVKD. Germline trimming cut 7 bases from V and 5 bases from J; bases unmatched to any gene: 4. CDR3 residues: CAIKPGQGTEAFF. In DNA, the CDR3 is TGTGCCATCAAGCCGGGACAGGGGACTGAAGCTTTCTTT.

The chain joins TRBV4-1 to TRBJ1-4, with a weak D call TRBD1 (6 bases). Germline CDR1 MGHRA, CDR2 YSYEKL. The CDR3 has 16 amino acids. Between the trimmed V and J ends, which lost 0 bases and 8 bases, there was a span of 16 bases. The chain's CDR3 is CASSQDLGRGLEKLFF. The CDR3 nucleotides are TGCGCCAGCAGCCAAGATCTGGGCAGGGGATTAGAAAAACTGTTTTTT.

V is TRBV18 and J is TRBJ2-7, with D uncertain. The CDR3 contains 13 residues. Trimming pared 5 bases from V and 2 bases from J, leaving 10 bases between. CDR1 and CDR2 (germline): KGHSH, LQKENI. CDR3 protein: CASSTENPYEQYF. CDR3 in DNA: TGTGCCAGCTCAACAGAAAATCCCTACGAGCAGTACTTC.

The chain couples TRBV7-2 to TRBJ2-3; D call uncertain. Germline V gene data show CDR1 as SGHTA and CDR2 as FQGNSA. With 3 bases removed from V and 3 bases from J, the gap between germline ends came to 10 bases. The CDR3 covers 14 residues. The CDR3 region has the DNA TGTGCCAGCAGCTTCAGTCCTGCAACAGATACGCAGTATTTT. Amino acid sequence: CASSFSPATDTQYF.

The chain recombines TRBV10-3 with TRBJ2-2; TRBD2 matches at 9 bases. The CDR3 runs to 14 residues. V lost 10 bases to trimming and J lost 7 bases; unmatched junction nucleotides: 10. The germline gives CDR1 ENHRY, CDR2 SYGVKD. The CDR3 sequence: CATTLAGGYGELFF. CDR3 nucleotide sequence: TGTGCCACTACCCTGGCGGGAGGGTACGGGGAGCTGTTTTTT.

The chain carries TRBV5-6 and TRBJ2-7, with D maybe TRBD2 (6 bases). Trimming left V 1 base short and J 6 bases short, with 14 bases between. The germline V gene encodes CDR1 SGHDT and CDR2 YYEEEE. The CDR3 is 14 amino acids. CDR3 in DNA: TGTGCCAGCAGCTTGACCAAGACTAGAGGCGAGCAGTACTTC. The encoded protein is CASSLTKTRGEQYF.

The chain uses TRBV3-1 (or the pseudogene TRBV3-2) and TRBJ2-7; 12 bases fit TRBD2. The CDR3 length is 14 residues. Germline V gene lookup returns CDR1 LGHDT and CDR2 YNNKEL (reference sequence). Germline trimming cut 4 bases from V and 12 bases from J; bases unmatched to any gene: 10. DNA of the CDR3: TGTGCCAGCAGCCTCCCAGGACTAGCGGGGAATCTGTACTTC. This codes for CASSLPGLAGNLYF.